Shown below are 31 T cell receptor beta chains from a single sample sequenced in a study of prognosis after radiotherapy for stage I lung cancer (dated by TCRdb to the early 2020s). The sample was run on an Illumina HiSeq 3000. Two rounds of multiplex PCR were performed to amplify the TCR beta CDR3 region from genomic DNA. In the first PCR round, primers specific to each TRBV and TRBJ gene were used, and the primer sequences were filed in Chinese patent CN105087789A. The raw public data were reprocessed by TCRdb itself: fastp quality trimming at Q25, MiXCR clonotype calling, in-frame beta chains only. Each record represents a unique CDR3 protein, reported with the most common genes and DNA among its rows. The sample records about 15,000 distinct CDR3 sequences, around 30% of which are singletons. The top ten clonotypes cover around 27% of the sample. The input for sequencing was PBMCs, taken before or after stereotactic body radiation therapy (not recorded which). All receptors derive from a donor aged 50 or older with non-small cell lung cancer.

In its sample, this clonotype was seen many times. The V and J genes are TRBV28 and TRBJ2-1; no clear D gene. With 2 bases removed from V and 10 bases from J, the gap between germline ends came to 15 bases. Germline CDR1 MDHEN, CDR2 SYDVKM. The CDR3 consists of 14 residues. CDR3 DNA sequence: TGTGCCAGCAGTTTAGGCGAAGAAGGCGGCGAGCAGTTCTTC. Protein: CASSLGEEGGEQFF.

Notes on this clonotype: One base separates it from a far larger clone, so it is likely a read error. The chain is built from TRBV6-4 and TRBJ2-1; 11 bases match TRBD1. The CDR3 runs 14 residues. In germline, CDR1 is MRHNA, CDR2 SNTAGT. In DNA form, the CDR3 reads TGTGCCAGCAGTCGGACAGGGGGCTACAATGAGCAGTTATTC. Translated, it gives CASSRTGGYNEQLF.

As DNA, the CDR3 is TGTGCCTTTCCAAAACGGACTAGCGGCAAGTACCAAGAGACCCAGTACTTC. Amino acid sequence: CAFPKRTSGKYQETQYF. The V call is TRBV11-3, the J call TRBJ2-5, with 10 bases that match TRBD2. With 11 bases clipped from V and 0 bases from J, the junction kept 15 bases outside the gene matches. Per the germline V gene, CDR1 is SGHNT and CDR2 is YENEEA. The CDR3 contains 17 residues.

This clonotype was recorded many times. This sequence joins TRBV28 and TRBJ2-7; 7 bases align to TRBD2. The CDR3 is made up of 14 amino acids. Germline V lookup: CDR1 MDHEN, CDR2 SYDVKM. Trimming at V came to 4 bases and at J to 0 bases, leaving 3 bases not matched to a gene. The CDR3 coding sequence is TGTGCCAGCAGTTGGGAGGGTAGCTCCTACGAGCAGTACTTC. Amino acid sequence: CASSWEGSSYEQYF.

This sequence joins TRBV6-2 or TRBV6-3 and TRBJ2-1; TRBD2 aligns across 8 bases. V lost 5 bases to trimming and J lost 2 bases; unmatched junction nucleotides: 5. Germline V gene data show CDR1 as MNHEY and CDR2 as SVGEGT. The CDR3 is 15 residues long. The CDR3 sequence: CASSETSGPYNEQFF. CDR3 in DNA: TGTGCCAGCAGTGAAACTAGCGGACCCTACAATGAGCAGTTCTTC.

This clonotype was seen ten or more times. The chain is built from TRBV20-1 and TRBJ2-1, with D tentatively TRBD1 (5 bases). V gave up 5 bases and J gave up 8 bases, with 16 bases separating them. CDR3 length: 13 residues. The germline V gene encodes CDR1 DFQATT and CDR2 SNEGSKA (reference sequence). For the CDR3, the DNA is TGCAGTGCTCACCAGGGCCGCCGCGATGAGCAGTTCTTC. Its translation: CSAHQGRRDEQFF.

This clonotype was recorded at least ten times. The J gene is TRBJ2-5, the V gene TRBV5-1; 13 bases map to TRBD2. CDR1 and CDR2 (germline): SGHRS, YFSETQ. V gave up 4 bases and J gave up 4 bases; unmatched junction bases: 13. The CDR3 covers 18 residues. The DNA of the CDR3 is TGCGCCAGCAGCCCGGGACTAGCGGGATCATTCTCGATAGAGACCCAGTACTTC. It translates to CASSPGLAGSFSIETQYF.

This clonotype was detected many times. The genes are TRBV7-6 and TRBJ1-1; D may be TRBD1 (5 bases). The CDR3 consists of 16 residues. The germline CDR1 and CDR2 sequences are SGHVS and FNYEAQ. V was shortened by 0 bases and J by 1 base, with 12 bases between the two germline ends. The CDR3 nucleotides read TGTGCCAGCAGCTTAGCGAGTAGAACAGGGAACACTGAAGCTTTCTTT. Its translation: CASSLASRTGNTEAFF.

In its sample, this clonotype was seen many times. V is TRBV20-1 and J is TRBJ1-4, with 8 bases aligning to TRBD1. Germline lookup yields CDR1 DFQATT and CDR2 SNEGSKA (reference sequence). CDR3 length: 15 residues. V trimming: 4 bases; J trimming: 0 bases; junction bases outside the gene matches: 4. Here the CDR3 DNA reads TGCAGTGCTACCGGGACAGGTGCAACTAATGAAAAACTGTTTTTT. This sequence encodes CSATGTGATNEKLFF.

V is TRBV6-5 and J is TRBJ2-2; D ambiguous. This CDR3 has 15 amino acids. Germline CDR1 is MNHEY and CDR2 is SVGAGI. V was clipped by 1 base and J by 2 bases, with 8 bases between them. DNA for the CDR3: TGTGCCAGCAGTTACTGGACGGATAACACCGGGGAGCTGTTTTTT. This translates into CASSYWTDNTGELFF.

This clonotype was recorded at least ten times. The chain uses TRBV20-1 and TRBJ2-7; the match to TRBD2 covers 11 bases. Trimming removed 1 base from V and 1 base from J; junction bases left unmatched: 9. Germline V gives CDR1 DFQATT, CDR2 SNEGSKA (reference sequence). The CDR3 runs 17 residues. The CDR3 sequence is CSARVTSGAMLSYEQYF. CDR3 DNA sequence: TGCAGTGCTAGAGTGACTAGCGGGGCAATGCTTTCCTACGAGCAGTACTTC.

Ten or more counts support this clonotype. The chain links TRBV30 to TRBJ1-3; D is unresolved. The CDR3 sequence is 14 residues long. V shed 0 bases and J shed 3 bases, with 9 bases lying between them. CDR1 and CDR2 (germline): GTSNPN, SVGIG (reference sequence). This CDR3 is CAWSVLSVGNTIYF. In DNA, the CDR3 is TGTGCCTGGAGTGTACTGTCAGTTGGAAACACCATATATTTT.

This clonotype was counted once. The CDR3 end shows no conserved phenylalanine or tryptophan, and so a read error is likely. The rearrangement uses TRBV27 and TRBJ2-7, with 11 bases aligning to TRBD2. V dropped 4 bases and J dropped 0; count of bases not matched to a gene: 5. The germline V gene encodes CDR1 MNHEY and CDR2 SMNVEV (reference sequence). This CDR3 has 16 amino acids. CDR3 in DNA: TGTGCCAGCAGTTCTATCACTAGCGGGAGCTCCTACGAGCAGTACTCC. This sequence encodes CASSSITSGSSYEQYS.

This clonotype has ten or more counts. This sequence joins TRBV6-5 and TRBJ2-7; 9 positions match TRBD1. The CDR3 contains 16 residues. J was trimmed by 0 bases and V by 6 bases; bases with no gene match: 9. The V gene's germline CDR1 is MNHEY and CDR2 SVGAGI. The CDR3 region is CASRTGTGRTSYEQYF. CDR3 nucleotide sequence: TGTGCCAGCAGGACCGGGACAGGGCGTACCTCCTACGAGCAGTACTTC.

This clonotype appeared many times. At one boundary the junction diverges from the germline segment, which might be a read error. This rearrangement joins TRBV25-1 to TRBJ2-1; 9 bases agree with TRBD2. Germline CDR1 reads MGHDK; CDR2 reads SYGVNS. This CDR3 comprises 14 residues. The CDR3 protein is CASSERLAGDPLVF. The CDR3 bases are TGTGCCAGCAGTGAACGATTAGCGGGAGACCCCTTGGTCTTC.

This clonotype was seen once. The likely explanation is a read error, given a far larger clone one base away. This sequence joins TRBV7-9 and TRBJ1-2, with D possibly TRBD1 on 6 matching bases. Germline V CDR1 and CDR2: SEHNR, FQNEAQ (reference sequence). The CDR3 spans 17 residues. The V and J ends lost 5 bases and 2 bases respectively, with 21 bases between them. In DNA form, the CDR3 reads TGTGCCAGCAGCACGCTTTGGACAGTGCTAGACAACTATGGCTACACCTTC. Translated, it gives CASSTLWTVLDNYGYTF. Supplemented by reference TRBV7-9 and TRBJ1-2, the full variable domain reads DTGVSQNPRHKITKRGQNVTFRCDPISEHNRLYWYRQTLGQGPEFLTYFQNEAQLEKSRLLSDRFSAERPKGSFSTLEIQRTEQGDSAMYLCASSTLWTVLDNYGYTFGSGTRLTVV.

This clonotype was found many times. This sequence joins TRBV27 and TRBJ2-7, with D possibly being TRBD2 (5 bases). The CDR3 contains 17 residues. Germline CDR1 MNHEY, CDR2 SMNVEV (reference sequence). Trimming took off 8 bases at V and 3 bases at J, with 26 bases between the two ends. DNA of the CDR3: TGTGCCAGCCTCCCTCGAGGAGGAAGCCAACCCTTCTACGAGCAGTACTTC. It translates to CASLPRGGSQPFYEQYF.

This clonotype was seen repeatedly, ten times or more. The J gene is TRBJ2-2, the V gene TRBV6-1, with 8 bases fitting TRBD1. Germline V gene sequence: CDR1 MNHNS, CDR2 SASEGT. With 6 bases clipped from V and 2 bases from J, the junction kept 5 bases outside the gene matches. CDR3 size: 15 residues. CDR3 residues: CASRRQGINTGELFF. Written as DNA, the CDR3 is TGTGCCAGCAGGAGACAGGGGATAAACACCGGGGAGCTGTTTTTT.

Remarks on this clonotype: It is likely a read error: a sequence one base away is far more abundant. V gene TRBV6-1 combines with J gene TRBJ1-6, with a weak D call TRBD1 (5 bases). This CDR3 comprises 15 residues. Germline V gene sequence: CDR1 MNHNS, CDR2 SASEGT. The CDR3 DNA follows: TGTGCCAGCAGTTACGAGGTGGGGCGGAATTCACCCCTCCAATTT. Its translation is CASSYEVGRNSPLQF.

V is TRBV7-2 and J is TRBJ2-3; 9 positions match TRBD2. Germline V gene lookup returns CDR1 SGHTA and CDR2 FQGNSA. The ends lost 4 bases at V and 1 base at J; junction bases unmatched: 12. The CDR3 has 18 amino acids. In DNA, the CDR3 is TGTGCCAGCAGCTATGCCGGGACTAGCTGTTCGGGCACAGATACGCAGTATTTT. Amino acids: CASSYAGTSCSGTDTQYF. Complete variable domain (other parts from reference TRBV7-2 and TRBJ2-3): GAGVSQSPSNKVTEKGKDVELRCDPISGHTALYWYRQSLGQGLEFLIYFQGNSAPDKSGLPSDRFSAERTGGSVSTLTIQRTQQEDSAVYLCASSYAGTSCSGTDTQYFGPGTRLTVL.

Ten or more counts support this clonotype. The chain has TRBV28 and TRBJ2-7, with D tentatively TRBD2 (5 bases). This CDR3 is built from 13 residues. Germline lookup yields CDR1 MDHEN and CDR2 SYDVKM. V shed 7 bases and J shed 5 bases, with 15 bases lying between them. As DNA, the CDR3 is TGTGCCAGCATGAGGGCCTTCAAGGACGAGCAGTACTTC. This codes for CASMRAFKDEQYF.

This clonotype has at least ten counts. This CDR3 reads CASSIVAGAPNEQFF. Here the CDR3 DNA reads TGTGCCAGTAGTATTGTAGCGGGAGCGCCCAATGAGCAGTTCTTC. The chain is built from TRBV19 and TRBJ2-1, with 9 bases that match TRBD2. Germline V gene sequence: CDR1 LNHDA, CDR2 SQIVND (reference sequence). CDR3 length: 15 amino acids. Losses at the gene ends were 3 bases for V and 6 bases for J; bases not matched to a gene: 6.

This clonotype was counted many times. This chain joins TRBV2 and TRBJ2-5; D unresolved. This CDR3 is 12 amino acids long. From germline, CDR1 is SNHLY and CDR2 FYNNEI. CDR3 region: CASARLSETQYF. The DNA for the CDR3 is TGTGCGAGTGCGCGTCTATCTGAGACCCAGTACTTC.

This clonotype has ten or more counts. This chain connects TRBV20-1 to TRBJ2-1; 8 bases agree with TRBD2. The germline CDR1 and CDR2 sequences are DFQATT and SNEGSKA (reference sequence). The CDR3 runs 14 residues. V lost 8 bases to trimming and J lost 2 bases; unmatched junction nucleotides: 8. The CDR3 loop reads CSLLETSAYNEQFF. CDR3 in DNA: TGCAGTCTCCTCGAGACTAGCGCCTACAATGAGCAGTTCTTC.

Ten or more counts support this clonotype. The chain couples TRBV6-1 to TRBJ2-7; D is perhaps TRBD1 (6 bases). V was shortened by 6 bases and J by 7 bases, with 16 bases between the two germline ends. Germline CDR1 is MNHNS and CDR2 is SASEGT. This CDR3 has 13 amino acids. CDR3 nucleotide sequence: TGTGCCAGCAGAGAGACGCAGGGGACAGAGCAGTACTTC. Amino acids: CASRETQGTEQYF.

This clonotype showed up many times. The chain carries TRBV6-1 and TRBJ1-5, with 12 nucleotides matching TRBD1. Unmatched junction bases numbered 10, after V lost 8 bases and J lost 2 bases. The CDR3 extends over 17 amino acids. The germline CDR1 and CDR2 sequences are MNHNS and SASEGT. The CDR3, as DNA: TGTGCCAGCCGGGGGACAGGGGGCCGAGGGGGCAATCAGCCCCAGCATTTT. Translation gives CASRGTGGRGGNQPQHF.

This chain uses TRBV11-2 with TRBJ2-5; 7 bases are shared with TRBD2. The germline gives CDR1 SGHAT, CDR2 FQNNGV. V lost 2 bases, J lost 5 bases, and 8 bases stayed unmatched. The length of the CDR3 is 15 residues. The CDR3 DNA reads as TGTGCCAGCAGCTTAATAACTAGCGTGAGCGAGACCCAGTACTTC. Amino acid sequence: CASSLITSVSETQYF.

This clonotype was found many times. The chain joins TRBV5-6 to TRBJ2-7; tentative D call: TRBD2 (5 bases). The CDR3 has 15 amino acids. Germline-derived CDR1 and CDR2 are SGHDT and YYEEEE. The ends were cut back, 1 base at V and 3 bases at J, with 14 bases in the middle. CDR3 sequence reads: CASSLRDGQDYEQYF. The CDR3 region has the DNA TGTGCCAGCAGCTTGCGGGATGGTCAGGACTACGAGCAGTACTTC.

This clonotype has a count of ten or more. The V call is TRBV7-8, the J call TRBJ2-1, with D perhaps given as TRBD1 or TRBD2 (5 bases each). CDR3 size: 15 residues. Germline CDR1 reads SGHVS; CDR2 reads FQNEAQ. V shed 3 bases and J shed 0 bases, with 9 bases lying between them. DNA of the CDR3: TGTGCCAGCAGCTTTGGGACCGGCTCCTACAATGAGCAGTTCTTC. Translation: CASSFGTGSYNEQFF. Variable domain in full (rest from reference TRBV7-8 and TRBJ2-1): GAGVSQSPRYKVAKRGQDVALRCDPISGHVSLFWYQQALGQGPEFLTYFQNEAQLDKSGLPSDRFFAERPEGSVSTLKIQRTQQEDSAVYLCASSFGTGSYNEQFFGPGTRLTVL.

This clonotype showed up many times. This rearrangement joins TRBV4-3 to TRBJ2-7; perhaps TRBD2 as D (6 bases). V lost 0 bases to trimming and J lost 7 bases, with 16 bases between them. CDR3 length: 15 amino acids. The germline V gene encodes CDR1 LGHNA and CDR2 YSLEER. The CDR3 coding sequence is TGCGCCAGCAGCCAAGATCTAAGCTCCGGGGGTGAGCAGTACTTC. It translates to CASSQDLSSGGEQYF.

The chain uses TRBV29-1 and TRBJ1-4; a possible D gene is TRBD1 (5 bases). Germline V gene sequence: CDR1 SQVTM, CDR2 ANQGSEA. The CDR3 is 14 residues long. Trimming cost V 7 bases and J 1 base, with 13 bases left between them. DNA of the CDR3: TGCAGCGGGGGGTATGGGGTAACTAATGAAAAACTGTTTTTT. Its translation is CSGGYGVTNEKLFF.